Shown below are 6 T cell receptor beta chains from a single sample sequenced in a study of blood T cell repertoires in COVID-19. Produced via immunoSEQ multiplex PCR; TCRdb's table is partial and in-frame only. The table includes approximately 160,000 clones, around 84% detected once. Sequencing was carried out using peripheral blood. Receptors were obtained from a woman of 80 years or more with acute or convalescent COVID-19.

This clone was counted a single time. The chain recombines TRBV7-2 with TRBJ1-3, with TRBD1 as a possible D gene (5 bases). The length of the CDR3 is 16 residues. The V and J ends lost 1 base and 0 bases respectively, with 10 bases between them. Germline V gives CDR1 SGHTA, CDR2 FQGNSA. The CDR3: CASSLDGAISGNTIYF. CDR3 bases: TGTGCCAGCAGCTTAGATGGGGCCATCTCTGGAAACACCATATATTTT. The full variable domain, rest sourced from reference TRBV7-2 and TRBJ1-3, is GAGVSQSPSNKVTEKGKDVELRCDPISGHTALYWYRQSLGQGLEFLIYFQGNSAPDKSGLPSDRFSAERTGGSVSTLTIQRTQQEDSAVYLCASSLDGAISGNTIYFGEGSWLTVV.

This clone was observed a single time. This rearrangement joins TRBV9 to TRBJ2-3; a weak D match, TRBD1 (5 bases). Germline V gene data show CDR1 as SGDLS and CDR2 as YYNGEE. With 0 bases removed from V and 4 bases from J, the gap between germline ends came to 9 bases. The CDR3 is 14 residues long. The CDR3 nucleotides read TGTGCCAGCAGCGTAGGGGGCCCCGCAGATACGCAGTATTTT. Its protein is CASSVGGPADTQYF.

In its sample, this clone was seen a few times. The gene calls are TRBV6-6 and TRBJ1-5; maybe TRBD1 (5 bases). This CDR3 has 14 amino acids. Trimming left V 6 bases short and J 3 bases short, with 12 bases between. The germline V gene encodes CDR1 MNHNY and CDR2 SVGAGI (reference sequence). CDR3 nucleotides: TGTGCCAGCAGCCAACAGGAGATCAATCAGCCCCAGCATTTT. Translated: CASSQQEINQPQHF.

The chain recombines TRBV27 with TRBJ1-2; 8 nucleotides match TRBD1. CDR3 length: 19 amino acids. Germline CDR1 MNHEY, CDR2 SMNVEV (reference sequence). V lost 2 bases, J lost 1 base, and 15 bases stayed unmatched. Here the CDR3 DNA reads TGTGCCAGCAGTTTAAGGCGTTTGGACAGGGTGGTTCTTAACTATGGCTACACCTTC. It specifies CASSLRRLDRVVLNYGYTF.

V and J are TRBV10-3 and TRBJ1-5, with 10 bases lining up with TRBD1. Germline lookup yields CDR1 ENHRY and CDR2 SYGVKD. The V and J ends lost 6 bases and 5 bases, in that order; junction bases with no gene match: 1. CDR3 size: 13 residues. The CDR3 protein is CAIRGQGDQPQHF. The CDR3 DNA follows: TGTGCCATCAGAGGACAGGGGGATCAGCCCCAGCATTTT.

The DNA for the CDR3 is TGTGCCAGCAGCCGGACAGGGGGCGCCGGCACTGAAGCTTTCTTT. Encoded protein: CASSRTGGAGTEAFF. This chain uses TRBV7-3 with TRBJ1-1, with 11 bases matching TRBD1. The CDR3 loop spans 15 amino acids. The V segment lost 5 bases and the J segment 4 bases; nucleotides outside the gene matches: 6. The germline CDR1 and CDR2 sequences are SGHTA and FQGTGA.